A selection of T cell receptor beta chains follows, all from one sample in a study of neurological immune-mediated disorders. One entry per CDR3 protein, called by TCRdb with MiXCR from the 5' RACE reads. Among tens of thousands of distinct CDR3 sequences listed, roughly 4.5% were seen once. The specimen sequenced was PBMCs. The receptor source for this set is a woman between 65 and 79 years old with multiple sclerosis. Both conserved end residues are part of each CDR3. The D gene is left open where the match is weak. Clone size is not always given. Where it is, it says once, few, many or a class for expanded clones.

d_gene: -
len: 15
abundance: -
v_gene: TRBV6-5
j_gene: TRBJ1-6
CDR3nt: TGTGCCAGCAGTTACTCCGCAAGGGATAATTCACCCCTCCACTTT
CDR3aa: CASSYSARDNSPLHF

d_gene: -
len: 12
abundance: many
v_gene: TRBV29-1
j_gene: TRBJ1-2
CDR3nt: TGCAGCGTCCGGGCAGGGGTCGCTGGCTACACCTTC
CDR3aa: CSVRAGVAGYTF

d_gene: -
len: 15
abundance: many
v_gene: TRBV15
j_gene: TRBJ1-2
CDR3nt: TGTGCCACCAGCAGAGAAAGGGACGGCATCTATGGCTACACCTTC
CDR3aa: CATSRERDGIYGYTF

d_gene: -
len: 14
abundance: many
v_gene: TRBV2
j_gene: TRBJ1-6
CDR3nt: TGTGCCAGCAGTAACCAGGGAGGGAATTCACCCCTCCACTTT
CDR3aa: CASSNQGGNSPLHF

d_gene: -
len: 15
abundance: few
v_gene: TRBV7-2
j_gene: TRBJ2-5
CDR3nt: TGTGCCAGCAGCGACGGGGCCCGAATTTGGGAGACCCAGTACTTC
CDR3aa: CASSDGARIWETQYF

d_gene: -
len: 16
abundance: many
v_gene: TRBV6-2/TRBV6-3
j_gene: TRBJ2-3
CDR3nt: TGTGCCAGCAGTTACCGGACTAACCCCCGAGCAGATACGCAGTATTTT
CDR3aa: CASSYRTNPRADTQYF

d_gene: -
len: 15
abundance: many
v_gene: TRBV5-1
j_gene: TRBJ2-7
CDR3nt: TGCGCCAGCAGCTTGGAGGTCGGGAGCGGATACGAGCAGTACTTC
CDR3aa: CASSLEVGSGYEQYF

d_gene: -
len: 15
abundance: many
v_gene: TRBV5-1
j_gene: TRBJ1-2
CDR3nt: TGCGCCAGCAGCTTGGGTCCCGGGAACCCTTTGGGCTACACCTTC
CDR3aa: CASSLGPGNPLGYTF

d_gene: -
len: 14
abundance: many
v_gene: TRBV10-3
j_gene: TRBJ2-1
CDR3nt: TGTGCCATCAGTGAGCCCCCCCCACTTGGGGAGCAGTTCTTC
CDR3aa: CAISEPPPLGEQFF

d_gene: TRBD2
len: 15
abundance: many
v_gene: TRBV12-3/TRBV12-4
j_gene: TRBJ2-2
CDR3nt: TGTGCCAGCAGTACTAGCGGGAGGAACACCGGGGAGCTGTTTTTT
CDR3aa: CASSTSGRNTGELFF

d_gene: TRBD1
len: 15
abundance: many
v_gene: TRBV27
j_gene: TRBJ2-2
CDR3nt: TGTGCCAGCACAGCCGACAGGGAGAGCACCGGGGAGCTGTTTTTT
CDR3aa: CASTADRESTGELFF

d_gene: -
len: 18
abundance: many
v_gene: TRBV5-4
j_gene: TRBJ2-6
CDR3nt: TGTGCCAGCAGCCCGAGGATGGGGATTGGCTCTGGGGCCAACGTCCTGACTTTC
CDR3aa: CASSPRMGIGSGANVLTF

d_gene: TRBD2
len: 13
abundance: many
v_gene: TRBV7-3
j_gene: TRBJ2-3
CDR3nt: TGTGCCAGCACGAAGCGGGAGGGAGATACGCAGTATTTT
CDR3aa: CASTKREGDTQYF

d_gene: -
len: 16
abundance: many
v_gene: TRBV4-1
j_gene: TRBJ2-3
CDR3nt: TGCGCCAGCAGCCGGGAGCGGTCTTGGGGGGAAGATACGCAGTATTTT
CDR3aa: CASSRERSWGEDTQYF

d_gene: -
len: 13
abundance: many
v_gene: TRBV12-3/TRBV12-4
j_gene: TRBJ1-5
CDR3nt: TGTGCCAGCAGTTACCTTAGCAATCAGCCCCAGCATTTT
CDR3aa: CASSYLSNQPQHF

d_gene: -
len: 14
abundance: -
v_gene: TRBV14
j_gene: TRBJ2-2
CDR3nt: TGTGCCAGCAGCCAAGCTCCGAGGACCGGGGAGCTGTTTTTT
CDR3aa: CASSQAPRTGELFF

d_gene: TRBD1
len: 14
abundance: many
v_gene: TRBV6-2/TRBV6-3
j_gene: TRBJ1-5
CDR3nt: TGTGCCAGCACCGACGGGACAGGGAATCAGCCCCAGCATTTT
CDR3aa: CASTDGTGNQPQHF

d_gene: TRBD2
len: 17
abundance: few
v_gene: TRBV20-1
j_gene: TRBJ2-1
CDR3nt: TGCAGTGCTATAAAACTAGCGGGAGGAGGCTACTACAATGAGCAGTTCTTC
CDR3aa: CSAIKLAGGGYYNEQFF

d_gene: TRBD1
len: 13
abundance: many
v_gene: TRBV6-2/TRBV6-3
j_gene: TRBJ2-7
CDR3nt: TGTGCCAGCAGATCGACAGGGGAAAGGGAGCAGTACTTC
CDR3aa: CASRSTGEREQYF

d_gene: -
len: 15
abundance: -
v_gene: TRBV29-1
j_gene: TRBJ2-1
CDR3nt: TGCAGCGCCTTTACAGGGTGGCGGGTGCTTAATGAGCAGTTCTTC
CDR3aa: CSAFTGWRVLNEQFF

d_gene: -
len: 14
abundance: -
v_gene: TRBV20-1
j_gene: TRBJ1-1
CDR3nt: TGCAGTGCTAGTGATCCGGGGATGAACACTGAAGCTTTCTTT
CDR3aa: CSASDPGMNTEAFF

d_gene: TRBD1
len: 15
abundance: -
v_gene: TRBV27
j_gene: TRBJ2-2
CDR3nt: TGTGCCAGCAGCCCGGGACAGACGTACACCGGGGAGCTGTTTTTT
CDR3aa: CASSPGQTYTGELFF

d_gene: TRBD2
len: 14
abundance: many
v_gene: TRBV6-5
j_gene: TRBJ2-1
CDR3nt: TGTGCCAGCACCGGGACTAGCGACTACAATGAGCAGTTCTTC
CDR3aa: CASTGTSDYNEQFF

d_gene: TRBD1
len: 14
abundance: many
v_gene: TRBV29-1
j_gene: TRBJ2-5
CDR3nt: TGCAGCGTTGTGGGGGACAGGGCTCAAGAGACCCAGTACTTC
CDR3aa: CSVVGDRAQETQYF

d_gene: TRBD1
len: 14
abundance: many
v_gene: TRBV5-6
j_gene: TRBJ2-7
CDR3nt: TGTGCCAGCAGCACAGGGGGAATAAGGCGCGAGCAGTACTTC
CDR3aa: CASSTGGIRREQYF

d_gene: TRBD1
len: 14
abundance: few
v_gene: TRBV29-1
j_gene: TRBJ2-1
CDR3nt: TGCAGCGTCGGGACAGGGGGCCGAGGGAATGAGCAGTTCTTC
CDR3aa: CSVGTGGRGNEQFF

d_gene: TRBD2
len: 15
abundance: -
v_gene: TRBV7-2
j_gene: TRBJ2-7
CDR3nt: TGTGCCAGCAGCTTAGCGGCGGGAGGGGCCCCCGAGCAGTACTTC
CDR3aa: CASSLAAGGAPEQYF

d_gene: -
len: 16
abundance: many
v_gene: TRBV29-1
j_gene: TRBJ1-4
CDR3nt: TGCAGCGTTGAAGATTCAGAGGGGGGGTGGAATGAAAAACTGTTTTTT
CDR3aa: CSVEDSEGGWNEKLFF

d_gene: -
len: 16
abundance: many
v_gene: TRBV7-2
j_gene: TRBJ2-7
CDR3nt: TGTGCCAGCAGCGGAGGACTGGGTAGCGGAGGCTACGAGCAGTACTTC
CDR3aa: CASSGGLGSGGYEQYF

d_gene: TRBD2
len: 16
abundance: many
v_gene: TRBV6-5
j_gene: TRBJ2-7
CDR3nt: TGTGCCAGCAGATCGACCGGACTAGCGGGAGGATACGAGCAGTACTTC
CDR3aa: CASRSTGLAGGYEQYF

d_gene: TRBD2
len: 13
abundance: many
v_gene: TRBV29-1
j_gene: TRBJ2-1
CDR3nt: TGCAGCGTAAATAGCGGGCTCAACAATGAGCAGTTCTTC
CDR3aa: CSVNSGLNNEQFF

d_gene: TRBD1
len: 14
abundance: many
v_gene: TRBV13
j_gene: TRBJ1-6
CDR3nt: TGTGCCAGCAGCCGCAGACAGGGGAGTTCACCCCTCCACTTT
CDR3aa: CASSRRQGSSPLHF

d_gene: -
len: 13
abundance: -
v_gene: TRBV5-6
j_gene: TRBJ1-1
CDR3nt: TGTGCCAGCAGCTTGTTCGGAAACACTGAAGCTTTCTTT
CDR3aa: CASSLFGNTEAFF

d_gene: -
len: 13
abundance: few
v_gene: TRBV29-1
j_gene: TRBJ2-7
CDR3nt: TGCAGCGTTGAAGGAGGGGGTTCCAGGGAGCAGTACTTC
CDR3aa: CSVEGGGSREQYF

d_gene: -
len: 16
abundance: many
v_gene: TRBV4-3
j_gene: TRBJ1-2
CDR3nt: TGCGCCAGCAGCCAGGCCAGACGGACCTCTAACTATGGCTACACCTTC
CDR3aa: CASSQARRTSNYGYTF

d_gene: TRBD1
len: 14
abundance: many
v_gene: TRBV29-1
j_gene: TRBJ2-3
CDR3nt: TGCAGCGGGGGACAGGCTTCGAACACAGATACGCAGTATTTT
CDR3aa: CSGGQASNTDTQYF

d_gene: TRBD2
len: 17
abundance: many
v_gene: TRBV7-3
j_gene: TRBJ2-1
CDR3nt: TGTGCCAGCAGCTTAGATTCCGGGACTAGCGTCTACAATGAGCAGTTCTTC
CDR3aa: CASSLDSGTSVYNEQFF

d_gene: -
len: 15
abundance: many
v_gene: TRBV20-1
j_gene: TRBJ2-7
CDR3nt: TGCAGTGCTAGAGATCGTCTGGGGAGCTCCTACGAGCAGTACTTC
CDR3aa: CSARDRLGSSYEQYF

d_gene: -
len: 13
abundance: many
v_gene: TRBV18
j_gene: TRBJ2-5
CDR3nt: TGTGCCAGCTCACCGAGAGACCAAGAGACCCAGTACTTC
CDR3aa: CASSPRDQETQYF

d_gene: -
len: 13
abundance: many
v_gene: TRBV5-1
j_gene: TRBJ2-2
CDR3nt: TGCGCCAGCAGCTTCGGGAACACCGGGGAGCTGTTTTTT
CDR3aa: CASSFGNTGELFF

d_gene: TRBD1
len: 16
abundance: few
v_gene: TRBV7-9
j_gene: TRBJ1-5
CDR3nt: TGTGCCAGCAGCTTTGGACAGGGGATCGTTGGTCAGCCCCAGCATTTT
CDR3aa: CASSFGQGIVGQPQHF

d_gene: -
len: 13
abundance: many
v_gene: TRBV6-6
j_gene: TRBJ2-3
CDR3nt: TGTGCCAGCATTCAAGCAGGCGCAGATACGCAGTATTTT
CDR3aa: CASIQAGADTQYF

d_gene: -
len: 14
abundance: many
v_gene: TRBV18
j_gene: TRBJ1-1
CDR3nt: TGTGCCAGCTCAACGAATACAGGGAACACTGAAGCTTTCTTT
CDR3aa: CASSTNTGNTEAFF

d_gene: TRBD1
len: 17
abundance: many
v_gene: TRBV24-1
j_gene: TRBJ2-3
CDR3nt: TGTGCCACCAGTGATTTCTCCGGGACAGATAGCACAGATACGCAGTATTTT
CDR3aa: CATSDFSGTDSTDTQYF

d_gene: TRBD2
len: 17
abundance: many
v_gene: TRBV7-2
j_gene: TRBJ2-4
CDR3nt: TGTGCCAGCAGCCTCAAGGGCGGGAGAGAAGCCAAAAACATTCAGTACTTC
CDR3aa: CASSLKGGREAKNIQYF

d_gene: -
len: 14
abundance: many
v_gene: TRBV20-1
j_gene: TRBJ2-3
CDR3nt: TGCAGTGCTAGGGTTAGCGGTATCACAGATACGCAGTATTTT
CDR3aa: CSARVSGITDTQYF

d_gene: TRBD1
len: 15
abundance: many
v_gene: TRBV5-8
j_gene: TRBJ1-1
CDR3nt: TGTGCCAGCAGCGGAAGACAGGGGGCCAAAGCTGAAGCTTTCTTT
CDR3aa: CASSGRQGAKAEAFF

d_gene: -
len: 16
abundance: many
v_gene: TRBV5-6
j_gene: TRBJ1-4
CDR3nt: TGTGCCAGCAGCTTGGAAGGGGGGACAACTAATGAAAAACTGTTTTTT
CDR3aa: CASSLEGGTTNEKLFF

d_gene: -
len: 14
abundance: many
v_gene: TRBV10-3
j_gene: TRBJ1-6
CDR3nt: TGTGCCATCAGTACTACAGGGATGAATTCACCCCTCCACTTT
CDR3aa: CAISTTGMNSPLHF

d_gene: -
len: 13
abundance: many
v_gene: TRBV5-1
j_gene: TRBJ1-1
CDR3nt: TGCGCCAGCAGCTTGGGTACAAGCTCTGAAGCTTTCTTT
CDR3aa: CASSLGTSSEAFF

d_gene: -
len: 15
abundance: few
v_gene: TRBV5-6
j_gene: TRBJ1-5
CDR3nt: TGTGCCAGCAGCTTCGCCGGGGGTATAGTTCAGCCCCAGCATTTT
CDR3aa: CASSFAGGIVQPQHF

d_gene: TRBD2
len: 18
abundance: many
v_gene: TRBV20-1
j_gene: TRBJ2-1
CDR3nt: TGCAGTGCTAGACGGTCGCTAGCGGGAGGGATTAGTTACAATGAGCAGTTCTTC
CDR3aa: CSARRSLAGGISYNEQFF

d_gene: TRBD2
len: 12
abundance: many
v_gene: TRBV30
j_gene: TRBJ2-7
CDR3nt: TGTGCCTGGACTAGCGGGCTGTACGAGCAGTACTTC
CDR3aa: CAWTSGLYEQYF

d_gene: -
len: 15
abundance: many
v_gene: TRBV20-1
j_gene: TRBJ2-1
CDR3nt: TGCAGTGCTAGTCCGCAGCCACCCCCCTACAATGAGCAGTTCTTC
CDR3aa: CSASPQPPPYNEQFF

d_gene: -
len: 11
abundance: many
v_gene: TRBV12-3/TRBV12-4
j_gene: TRBJ2-2
CDR3nt: TGTGCCAGCAGTAACACCGGGGAGCTGTTTTTT
CDR3aa: CASSNTGELFF

d_gene: -
len: 13
abundance: many
v_gene: TRBV20-1
j_gene: TRBJ2-1
CDR3nt: TGCAGTGCTAGTCTCAGGGGTTTGGGTGAGCAGTTCTTC
CDR3aa: CSASLRGLGEQFF

d_gene: -
len: 14
abundance: many
v_gene: TRBV7-2
j_gene: TRBJ1-1
CDR3nt: TGTGCCAGCAGCTTACGGCTTAGGGACACTGAAGCTTTCTTT
CDR3aa: CASSLRLRDTEAFF

d_gene: TRBD2
len: 16
abundance: -
v_gene: TRBV7-2
j_gene: TRBJ2-7
CDR3nt: TGTGCCAGCAGCCCAGGGGGAGCGGGAGGTACCTACGAGCAGTACTTC
CDR3aa: CASSPGGAGGTYEQYF